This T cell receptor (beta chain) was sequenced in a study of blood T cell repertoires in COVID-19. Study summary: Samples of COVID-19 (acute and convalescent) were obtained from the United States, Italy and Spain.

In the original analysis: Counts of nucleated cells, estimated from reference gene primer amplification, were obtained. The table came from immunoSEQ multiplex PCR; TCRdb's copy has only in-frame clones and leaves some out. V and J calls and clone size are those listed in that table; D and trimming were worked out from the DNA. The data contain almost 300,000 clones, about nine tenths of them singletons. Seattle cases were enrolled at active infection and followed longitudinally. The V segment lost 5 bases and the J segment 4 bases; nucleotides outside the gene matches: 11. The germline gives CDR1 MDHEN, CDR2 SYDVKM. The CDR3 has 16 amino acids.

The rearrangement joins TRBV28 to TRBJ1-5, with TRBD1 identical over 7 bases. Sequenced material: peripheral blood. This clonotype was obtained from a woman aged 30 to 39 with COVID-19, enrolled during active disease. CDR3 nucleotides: TGTGCCAGCAGTACCCCTGGGACAGTGTTTAATCAGCCCCAGCATTTT. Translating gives CASSTPGTVFNQPQHF.